This T cell receptor beta chain appears in the sequencing data of a study of T cell responses to AZD1222 COVID-19 vaccine. Repertoires were generated with immunoSEQ multiplex PCR, while TCRdb's copy carries only in-frame clones and drops some. The sample carries approximately 150,000 clones, around 88% recorded once. Notes on this clone: Its antigen is undetermined.

Whole-study findings and limits: Spike-specific TCR breadth and depth grew following two AZD1222 doses.

Sequenced material: peripheral blood, taken 28 days after the second AZD1222 dose. The receptor's source is an adult who received the AZD1222 COVID-19 vaccine.

The chain's CDR3 is CASSGTGDYEQYF. As DNA, the CDR3 is TGTGCCAGCAGCGGAACAGGGGACTACGAGCAGTACTTC. The chain uses TRBV6-5 and TRBJ2-7; 7 bases align to TRBD1. V lost 6 bases and J lost 3; bases outside the gene matches: 5. Germline CDR1 MNHEY, CDR2 SVGAGI. The CDR3 is 13 amino acids.